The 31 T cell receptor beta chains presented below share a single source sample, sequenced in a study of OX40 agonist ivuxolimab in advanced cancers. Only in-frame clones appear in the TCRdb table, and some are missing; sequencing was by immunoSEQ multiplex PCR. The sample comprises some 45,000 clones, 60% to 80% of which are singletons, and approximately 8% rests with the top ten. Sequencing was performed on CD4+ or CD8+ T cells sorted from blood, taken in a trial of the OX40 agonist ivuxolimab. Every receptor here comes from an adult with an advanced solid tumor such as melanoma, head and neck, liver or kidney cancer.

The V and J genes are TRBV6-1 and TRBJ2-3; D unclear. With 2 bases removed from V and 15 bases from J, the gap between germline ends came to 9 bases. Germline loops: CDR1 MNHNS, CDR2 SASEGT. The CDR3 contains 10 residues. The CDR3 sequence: CASSEIQAYF. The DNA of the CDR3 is TGTGCCAGCAGTGAAATCCAGGCCTATTTT.

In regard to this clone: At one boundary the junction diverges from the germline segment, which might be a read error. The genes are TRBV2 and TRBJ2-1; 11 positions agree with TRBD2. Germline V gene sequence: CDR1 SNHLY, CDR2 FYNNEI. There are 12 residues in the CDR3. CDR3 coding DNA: TGTGCCAGCAGTGCCCATGCTAGCGGGAGGCTCTTC. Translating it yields CASSAHASGRLF.

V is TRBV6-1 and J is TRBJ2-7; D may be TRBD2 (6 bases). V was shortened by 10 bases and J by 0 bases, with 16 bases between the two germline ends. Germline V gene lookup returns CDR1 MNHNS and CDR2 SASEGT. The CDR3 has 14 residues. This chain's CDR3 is CATTRDPGSYEQYF. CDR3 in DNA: TGTGCCACGACGCGGGACCCCGGCTCCTACGAGCAGTACTTC.

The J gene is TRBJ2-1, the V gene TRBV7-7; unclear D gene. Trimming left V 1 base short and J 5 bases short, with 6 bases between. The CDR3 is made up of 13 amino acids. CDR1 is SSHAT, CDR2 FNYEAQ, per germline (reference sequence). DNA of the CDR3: TGTGCCAGCAGCTTAGACAGAAACAATGAGCAGTTCTTC. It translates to CASSLDRNNEQFF.

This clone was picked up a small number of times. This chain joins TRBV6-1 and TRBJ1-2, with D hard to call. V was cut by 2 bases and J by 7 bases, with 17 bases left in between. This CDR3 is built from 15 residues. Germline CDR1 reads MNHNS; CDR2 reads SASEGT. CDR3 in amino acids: CASSEKVRAPGGYTF. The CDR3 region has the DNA TGTGCCAGCAGTGAAAAAGTCCGGGCCCCCGGTGGCTACACCTTC.

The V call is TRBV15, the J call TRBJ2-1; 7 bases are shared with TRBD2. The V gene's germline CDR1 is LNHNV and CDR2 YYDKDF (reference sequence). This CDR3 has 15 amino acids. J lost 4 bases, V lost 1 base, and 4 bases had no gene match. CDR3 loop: CATSRASGFYNEQFF. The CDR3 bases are TGTGCCACCAGCAGAGCTAGCGGTTTTTACAATGAGCAGTTCTTC.

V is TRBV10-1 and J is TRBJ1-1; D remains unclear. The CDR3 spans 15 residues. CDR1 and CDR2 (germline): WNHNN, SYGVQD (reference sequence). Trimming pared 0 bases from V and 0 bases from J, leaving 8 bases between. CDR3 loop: CASSESGSLNTEAFF. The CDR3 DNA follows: TGCGCCAGCAGTGAGTCGGGGAGCTTGAACACTGAAGCTTTCTTT.

The CDR3 nucleotides are TGTGCCAGCAGCCAAGATTGGGGGACTGAAGCTTTCTTT. Translation: CASSQDWGTEAFF. V usage is TRBV14 and J usage is TRBJ1-1; possibly TRBD1 for D (5 bases). Between the trimmed V and J ends, which lost 0 bases and 5 bases, there was a span of 7 bases. Germline lookup yields CDR1 SGHDN and CDR2 FVKESK. CDR3 length: 13 residues.

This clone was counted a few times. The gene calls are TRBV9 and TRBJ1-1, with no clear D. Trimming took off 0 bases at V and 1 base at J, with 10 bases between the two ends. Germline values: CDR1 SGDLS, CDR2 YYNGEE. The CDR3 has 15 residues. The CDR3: CASSVGPFGNTEAFF. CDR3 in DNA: TGTGCCAGCAGCGTAGGTCCTTTCGGGAACACTGAAGCTTTCTTT.

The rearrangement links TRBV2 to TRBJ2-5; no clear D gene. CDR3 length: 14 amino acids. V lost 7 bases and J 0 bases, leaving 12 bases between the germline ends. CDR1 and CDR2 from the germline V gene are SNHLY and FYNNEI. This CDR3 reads CASIRTGYQETQYF. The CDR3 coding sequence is TGTGCCAGCATCAGGACCGGGTACCAAGAGACCCAGTACTTC.

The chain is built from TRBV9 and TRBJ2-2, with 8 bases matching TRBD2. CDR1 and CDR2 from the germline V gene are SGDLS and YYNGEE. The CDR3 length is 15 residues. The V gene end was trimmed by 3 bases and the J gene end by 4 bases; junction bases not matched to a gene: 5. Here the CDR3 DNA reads TGTGCCAGCAGCGGGACGAGCGGGAGCACCGGGGAGCTGTTTTTT. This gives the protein CASSGTSGSTGELFF.

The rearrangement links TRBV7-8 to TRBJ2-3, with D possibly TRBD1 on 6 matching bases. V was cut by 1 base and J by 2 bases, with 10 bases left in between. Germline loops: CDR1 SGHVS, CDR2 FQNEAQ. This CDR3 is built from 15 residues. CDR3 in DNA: TGTGCCAGCAGCTTAGAAGGGGGATACACAGATACGCAGTATTTT. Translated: CASSLEGGYTDTQYF.

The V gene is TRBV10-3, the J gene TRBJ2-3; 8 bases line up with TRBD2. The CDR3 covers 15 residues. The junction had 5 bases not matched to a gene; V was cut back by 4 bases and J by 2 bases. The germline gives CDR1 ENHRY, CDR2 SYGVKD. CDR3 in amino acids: CAISVNGRATDTQYF. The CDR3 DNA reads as TGTGCCATCAGTGTAAACGGGAGGGCCACAGATACGCAGTATTTT.

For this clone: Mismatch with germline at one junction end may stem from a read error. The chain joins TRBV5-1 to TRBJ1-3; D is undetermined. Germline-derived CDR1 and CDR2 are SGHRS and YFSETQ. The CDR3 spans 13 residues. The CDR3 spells CASSLEAGNTIYF. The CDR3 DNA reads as TGCGCCAGCAGCTTGGAAGCTGGGAACACCATATATTTT.

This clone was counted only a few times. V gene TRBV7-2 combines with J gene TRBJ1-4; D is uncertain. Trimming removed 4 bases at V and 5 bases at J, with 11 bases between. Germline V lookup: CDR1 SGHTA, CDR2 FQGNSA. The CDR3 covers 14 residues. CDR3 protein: CASSSTLQNEKLFF. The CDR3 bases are TGTGCCAGCAGCTCCACGTTGCAGAATGAAAAACTGTTTTTT.

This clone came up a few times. As DNA, the CDR3 is TGTGCCTGGAGTGCCCCTCGGACAGACTACACCTTC. It codes for CAWSAPRTDYTF. The rearrangement links TRBV30 to TRBJ1-2, with D perhaps TRBD1 (6 bases). The CDR3 is 12 residues long. Germline CDR1 reads GTSNPN; CDR2 reads SVGIG (reference sequence). Trimming took off 1 base at V and 10 bases at J, with 13 bases between the two ends.

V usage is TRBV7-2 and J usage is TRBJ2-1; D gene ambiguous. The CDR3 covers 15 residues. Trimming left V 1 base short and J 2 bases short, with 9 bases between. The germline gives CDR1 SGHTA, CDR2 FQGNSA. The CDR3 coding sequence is TGTGCCAGCAGCTTAGACCCCGGCCCCTACAATGAGCAGTTCTTC. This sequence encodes CASSLDPGPYNEQFF.

CDR3 in DNA: TGCGCCAGCAGCTTGGATAGCTCCTACAATGAGCAGTTCTTC. Its protein is CASSLDSSYNEQFF. The rearrangement joins TRBV5-1 to TRBJ2-1, with D unclear. V lost 0 bases and J lost 0, with 4 bases in between. The CDR3 runs to 14 residues. The germline gives CDR1 SGHRS, CDR2 YFSETQ.

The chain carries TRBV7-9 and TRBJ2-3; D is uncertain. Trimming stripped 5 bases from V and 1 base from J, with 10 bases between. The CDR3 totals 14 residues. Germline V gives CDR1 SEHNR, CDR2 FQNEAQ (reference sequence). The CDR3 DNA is TGTGCCAGCAGCCCGAGACACCGCACAGATACGCAGTATTTT. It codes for CASSPRHRTDTQYF.

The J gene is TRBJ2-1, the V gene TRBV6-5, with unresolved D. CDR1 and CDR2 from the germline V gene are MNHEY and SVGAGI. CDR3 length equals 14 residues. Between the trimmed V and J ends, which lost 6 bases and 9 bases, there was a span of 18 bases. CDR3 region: CASSELSLIVEQFF. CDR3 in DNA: TGTGCCAGCAGCGAACTTAGCCTGATTGTTGAGCAGTTCTTC.

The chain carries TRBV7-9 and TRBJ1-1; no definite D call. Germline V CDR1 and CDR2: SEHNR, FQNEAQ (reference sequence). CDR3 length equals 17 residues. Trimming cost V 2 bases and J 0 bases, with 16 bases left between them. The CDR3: CASSLNIQEPMNTEAFF. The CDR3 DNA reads TGTGCCAGCAGCTTAAATATCCAGGAACCCATGAACACTGAAGCTTTCTTT.

The CDR3 loop reads CSATLAGNEFF. The DNA for the CDR3 is TGCAGTGCCACACTAGCGGGAAACGAGTTCTTC. This sequence joins TRBV20-1 and TRBJ2-1; TRBD2 agrees at 10 bases. With V trimmed by 6 bases and J by 14 bases, 7 bases remained unmatched. The CDR3 consists of 11 residues. Per the germline V gene, CDR1 is DFQATT and CDR2 is SNEGSKA (reference sequence).

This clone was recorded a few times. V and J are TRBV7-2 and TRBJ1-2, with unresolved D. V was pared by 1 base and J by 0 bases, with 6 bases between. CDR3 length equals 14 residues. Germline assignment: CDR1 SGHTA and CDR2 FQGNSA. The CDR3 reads CASSLGTANYGYTF. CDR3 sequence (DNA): TGTGCCAGCAGCTTAGGTACAGCTAACTATGGCTACACCTTC. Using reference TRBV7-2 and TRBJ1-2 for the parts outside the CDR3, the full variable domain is GAGVSQSPSNKVTEKGKDVELRCDPISGHTALYWYRQSLGQGLEFLIYFQGNSAPDKSGLPSDRFSAERTGGSVSTLTIQRTQQEDSAVYLCASSLGTANYGYTFGSGTRLTVV.

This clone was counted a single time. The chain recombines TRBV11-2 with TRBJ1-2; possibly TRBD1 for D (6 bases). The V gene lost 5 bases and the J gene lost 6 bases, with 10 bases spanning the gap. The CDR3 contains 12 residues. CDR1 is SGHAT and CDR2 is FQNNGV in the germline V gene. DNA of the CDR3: TGTGCCAGCAGCGACAGGTGGAATGGCTACACCTTC. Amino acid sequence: CASSDRWNGYTF.

The CDR3 bases are TGTGCCAGCAGCCGCCGGACAGGGAACTACGAGCAGTACTTC. This translates into CASSRRTGNYEQYF. This chain joins TRBV7-2 and TRBJ2-7; TRBD1 matches at 8 bases. Germline values: CDR1 SGHTA, CDR2 FQGNSA. The CDR3 runs to 14 residues. V shed 5 bases, J shed 3 bases, and the junction held 6 bases outside the gene matches. The entire variable domain, with the rest obtained from reference TRBV7-2 and TRBJ2-7, is as follows: GAGVSQSPSNKVTEKGKDVELRCDPISGHTALYWYRQSLGQGLEFLIYFQGNSAPDKSGLPSDRFSAERTGGSVSTLTIQRTQQEDSAVYLCASSRRTGNYEQYFGPGTRLTVT.

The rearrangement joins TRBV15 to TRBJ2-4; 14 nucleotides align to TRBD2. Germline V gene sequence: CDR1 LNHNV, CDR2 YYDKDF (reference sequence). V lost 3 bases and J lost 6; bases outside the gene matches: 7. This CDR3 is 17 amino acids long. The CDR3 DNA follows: TGTGCCACCAGCAGGCCGACTAGCGGGAGGGCCCTAAACATTCAGTACTTC. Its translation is CATSRPTSGRALNIQYF.

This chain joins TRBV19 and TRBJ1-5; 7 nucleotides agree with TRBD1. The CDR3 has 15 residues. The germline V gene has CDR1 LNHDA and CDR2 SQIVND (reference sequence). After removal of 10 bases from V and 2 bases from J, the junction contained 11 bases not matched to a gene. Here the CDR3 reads CATAFNTGGNQPQHF. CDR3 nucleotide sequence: TGTGCCACCGCTTTTAACACAGGGGGCAATCAGCCCCAGCATTTT.

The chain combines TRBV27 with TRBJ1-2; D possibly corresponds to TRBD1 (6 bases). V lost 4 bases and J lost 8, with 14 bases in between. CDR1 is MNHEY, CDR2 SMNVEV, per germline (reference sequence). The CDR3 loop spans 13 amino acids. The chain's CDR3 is CASSWGGAEGYTF. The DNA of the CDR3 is TGTGCCAGCAGTTGGGGGGGGGCTGAAGGCTACACCTTC.

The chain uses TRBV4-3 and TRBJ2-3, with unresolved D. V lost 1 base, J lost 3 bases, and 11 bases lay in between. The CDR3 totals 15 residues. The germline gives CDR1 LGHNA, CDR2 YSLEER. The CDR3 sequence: CASSQVDTDTDTQYF. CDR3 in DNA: TGCGCCAGCAGCCAAGTAGACACCGATACAGATACGCAGTATTTT.

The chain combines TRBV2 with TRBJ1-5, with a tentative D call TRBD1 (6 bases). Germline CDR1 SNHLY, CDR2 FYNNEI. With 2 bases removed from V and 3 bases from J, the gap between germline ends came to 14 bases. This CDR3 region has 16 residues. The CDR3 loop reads CASSELGATTNQPQHF. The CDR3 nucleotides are TGTGCCAGCAGTGAACTGGGGGCCACGACCAATCAGCCCCAGCATTTT. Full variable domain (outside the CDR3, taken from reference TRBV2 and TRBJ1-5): EPEVTQTPSHQVTQMGQEVILRCVPISNHLYFYWYRQILGQKVEFLVSFYNNEISEKSEIFDDQFSVERPDGSNFTLKIRSTKLEDSAMYFCASSELGATTNQPQHFGDGTRLSIL.

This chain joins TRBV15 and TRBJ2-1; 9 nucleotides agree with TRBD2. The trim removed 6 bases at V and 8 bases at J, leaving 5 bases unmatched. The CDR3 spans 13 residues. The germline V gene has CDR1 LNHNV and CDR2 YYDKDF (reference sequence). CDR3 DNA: TGTGCCACCAGGGCGGGAGGGCTCGATGAGCAGTTCTTC. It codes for CATRAGGLDEQFF.